The next 19 T cell receptor beta chains were all read from a single sample in a study of Ad26.COV2.S vaccination and SARS-CoV-2 variants. Assay used: immunoSEQ multiplex PCR; TCRdb lists only in-frame clones, some missing. The sample has under 150,000 clones; 86% are singletons. The sequenced sample was peripheral blood, obtained after recovery from COVID-19. These receptors all come from a human donor who had recovered from COVID-19.

J is TRBJ1-2 and V is TRBV6-5; 7 positions match TRBD1. The CDR3 has 13 amino acids. Germline CDR1 is MNHEY and CDR2 is SVGAGI. V lost 5 bases, J lost 8 bases, and 8 bases stayed unmatched. In nucleotides, the CDR3 is TGTGCCAGCAGTCTCCGACAGGGTTCCGGCTACACCTTC. This encodes CASSLRQGSGYTF.

V is TRBV20-1 and J is TRBJ2-7; TRBD1 matches at 8 bases. Germline V CDR1 and CDR2: DFQATT, SNEGSKA (reference sequence). The CDR3 length is 11 residues. V lost 6 bases, J lost 9 bases, and 7 bases stayed unmatched. The CDR3 loop is CSAGGQAGQYF. The CDR3 DNA sequence: TGCAGTGCGGGGGGACAGGCCGGGCAGTACTTC.

The chain has TRBV28 and TRBJ1-2; 8 bases agree with TRBD1. The junction had 0 bases not matched to a gene; V was cut back by 2 bases and J by 4 bases. The germline CDR1 and CDR2 sequences are MDHEN and SYDVKM. CDR3 length equals 13 residues. The CDR3 bases are TGTGCCAGCAGTTTACAGGGGGCCTATGGCTACACCTTC. Amino acid sequence: CASSLQGAYGYTF.

The rearrangement joins TRBV21-1 to TRBJ1-6; no check of the table's D call, TRBD1, against the DNA was made. TRBV21-1 is listed as a pseudogene. This CDR3 contains 13 residues. The CDR3 reads CASSAGEWSPLHF. The DNA for the CDR3 is TGTGCCAGCAGCGCAGGGGAGTGGTCACCCCTCCACTTT.

The V gene is TRBV6-2 or TRBV6-3, the J gene TRBJ2-2; TRBD1 matches at 8 bases. The germline gives CDR1 MNHEY, CDR2 SVGEGT. The CDR3 totals 16 residues. The V gene end was trimmed by 6 bases and the J gene end by 5 bases; junction bases not matched to a gene: 11. Here the CDR3 DNA reads TGTGCCAGCAGCAGGATAAGACAGGGGTTAACCGGGGAGCTGTTTTTT. Protein: CASSRIRQGLTGELFF.

The genes are TRBV11-2 and TRBJ1-6; TRBD1 matches 9 bases. Trimming removed 5 bases from V and 9 bases from J; junction bases left unmatched: 14. Germline V CDR1 and CDR2: SGHAT, FQNNGV. CDR3 length: 17 amino acids. The CDR3 region is CASSQRKGTGIGSPLHF. The CDR3 DNA reads TGTGCCAGCAGCCAAAGGAAGGGGACAGGGATCGGTTCACCCCTCCACTTT.

V is TRBV27 and J is TRBJ2-1, with a possible D match to TRBD2 (6 bases). CDR3 size: 15 residues. The V end was cut by 5 bases, the J end by 5 bases, with 16 bases between. Germline V gene sequence: CDR1 MNHEY, CDR2 SMNVEV (reference sequence). CDR3 sequence reads: CASSARRGLNNEQFF. CDR3 nucleotides: TGTGCCAGCAGTGCCCGGCGGGGCCTCAACAATGAGCAGTTCTTC.

The rearrangement joins TRBV5-1 to TRBJ2-7; the match to TRBD1 covers 8 bases. Per germline, CDR1 SGHRS and CDR2 YFSETQ. The CDR3 spans 14 residues. V was pared by 4 bases and J by 5 bases, with 8 bases of the junction left unmatched. CDR3 nucleotides: TGCGCCAGCAGCCCGCCGACAGGGGCGGACGAGCAGTACTTC. Translation gives CASSPPTGADEQYF. The variable domain in full, completed from reference TRBV5-1 and TRBJ2-7, reads KAGVTQTPRYLIKTRGQQVTLSCSPISGHRSVSWYQQTPGQGLQFLFEYFSETQRNKGNFPGRFSGRQFSNSRSEMNVSTLELGDSALYLCASSPPTGADEQYFGPGTRLTVT.

The count of this clone is one. The chain carries TRBV5-1 and TRBJ2-7; D remains ambiguous. CDR3 length: 13 residues. With 0 bases removed from V and 1 base from J, the gap between germline ends came to 5 bases. Germline V gene data show CDR1 as SGHRS and CDR2 as YFSETQ. The CDR3 nucleotides are TGCGCCAGCAGCTTGGGGTGGTCCTACGAGCAGTACTTC. This sequence encodes CASSLGWSYEQYF. The variable domain in full, completed from reference TRBV5-1 and TRBJ2-7, reads KAGVTQTPRYLIKTRGQQVTLSCSPISGHRSVSWYQQTPGQGLQFLFEYFSETQRNKGNFPGRFSGRQFSNSRSEMNVSTLELGDSALYLCASSLGWSYEQYFGPGTRLTVT.

Here the CDR3 DNA reads TGTGCCAGTGGCCTAGGGACAGGGGAAGAGCCCCAGCATTTT. Translating it yields CASGLGTGEEPQHF. This chain connects TRBV19 to TRBJ1-5, with 10 bases that match TRBD1. The CDR3 is 14 residues long. Per the germline V gene, CDR1 is LNHDA and CDR2 is SQIVND (reference sequence). Trimming removed 8 bases from V and 8 bases from J; junction bases left unmatched: 9.

This rearrangement joins TRBV6-1 to TRBJ1-6, with D perhaps TRBD1 (5 bases). Trimming removed 2 bases from V and 1 base from J, with 12 bases in between. This CDR3 is built from 17 residues. CDR1 MNHNS and CDR2 SASEGT come from the germline V gene. The CDR3 sequence is CASSESLYRSYNSPLHF. DNA for the CDR3: TGTGCCAGCAGTGAATCTTTGTACAGGTCCTATAATTCACCCCTCCACTTT.

This clone is medium-sized by share. The gene calls are TRBV30 and TRBJ1-2; D is uncertain. V gave up 0 bases and J gave up 4 bases, with 12 bases separating them. The CDR3 runs to 14 residues. Looked up from germline, CDR1 is GTSNPN and CDR2 is SVGIG (reference sequence). CDR3 bases: TGTGCCTGGAGTGTACGATCGGCGGGCTATGGCTACACCTTC. The encoded protein is CAWSVRSAGYGYTF.

The gene calls are TRBV11-2 and TRBJ2-7; 12 nucleotides line up with TRBD2. CDR3 length equals 15 residues. Trimming removed 3 bases from V and 7 bases from J; junction bases left unmatched: 7. Germline-derived CDR1 and CDR2 are SGHAT and FQNNGV. The CDR3 region is CASSFSSGGAGEQYF. In DNA, the CDR3 is TGTGCCAGCAGCTTCTCTAGCGGGGGGGCAGGAGAGCAGTACTTC.

V is TRBV28 and J is TRBJ1-1; D possibly corresponds to TRBD1 (5 bases). The CDR3 totals 14 residues. V was cut by 6 bases and J by 5 bases, with 16 bases left in between. Germline CDR1 is MDHEN and CDR2 is SYDVKM. CDR3 DNA: TGTGCCAGCAGCATCTGGGGGGGGTGGACTGAAGCTTTCTTT. This codes for CASSIWGGWTEAFF. Full variable domain (rest looked up from reference TRBV28 and TRBJ1-1): DVKVTQSSRYLVKRTGEKVFLECVQDMDHENMFWYRQDPGLGLRLIYFSYDVKMKEKGDIPEGYSVSREKKERFSLILESASTNQTSMYLCASSIWGGWTEAFFGQGTRLTVV.

This chain uses TRBV6-2 or TRBV6-3 with TRBJ1-1, with D possibly TRBD1 on 6 matching bases. V dropped 2 bases and J dropped 1 base, with 20 bases sitting between them. The CDR3 has 18 amino acids. Germline loops: CDR1 MNHEY, CDR2 SVGEGT. The CDR3 reads CASSYRGVGRGKNTEAFF. For the CDR3, the DNA is TGTGCCAGCAGTTACCGGGGAGTGGGCAGGGGAAAGAACACTGAAGCTTTCTTT.

This clone was observed a single time. The chain links TRBV28 to TRBJ2-1, with TRBD2 matching 9 bases. Germline trimming cut 6 bases from V and 5 bases from J; bases unmatched to any gene: 8. The CDR3 runs to 15 residues. In germline, CDR1 is MDHEN, CDR2 SYDVKM. For the CDR3, the DNA is TGTGCCAGCAGCCGCCGGACTAGCGCCGACAATGAGCAGTTCTTC. Protein product: CASSRRTSADNEQFF.

This rearrangement joins TRBV7-9 to TRBJ1-1; D not certain. Trimming took off 3 bases at V and 0 bases at J, with 5 bases between the two ends. Germline CDR1 and CDR2: SEHNR and FQNEAQ (reference sequence). This CDR3 spans 13 amino acids. CDR3 in amino acids: CASSFPMNTEAFF. For the CDR3, the DNA is TGTGCCAGCAGCTTTCCCATGAACACTGAAGCTTTCTTT.

V gene TRBV7-8 combines with J gene TRBJ1-5, with D uncertain. Trimming cost V 5 bases and J 3 bases, with 11 bases left between them. The CDR3 runs 14 residues. In germline, CDR1 is SGHVS, CDR2 FQNEAQ. The CDR3 spells CASSTTQDNQPQHF. The CDR3 region has the DNA TGTGCCAGCAGCACGACACAAGACAATCAGCCCCAGCATTTT.

V and J are TRBV3-1 (or the pseudogene TRBV3-2) and TRBJ1-4; no clear D gene. Germline lookup yields CDR1 LGHDT and CDR2 YNNKEL (reference sequence). Trimming shortened V by 4 bases and J by 3 bases, and 12 bases separated the two germline ends. The CDR3 has 15 amino acids. The CDR3 loop is CASSREKKANEKLFF. Here the CDR3 DNA reads TGTGCCAGCAGCCGAGAAAAGAAGGCTAATGAAAAACTGTTTTTT.